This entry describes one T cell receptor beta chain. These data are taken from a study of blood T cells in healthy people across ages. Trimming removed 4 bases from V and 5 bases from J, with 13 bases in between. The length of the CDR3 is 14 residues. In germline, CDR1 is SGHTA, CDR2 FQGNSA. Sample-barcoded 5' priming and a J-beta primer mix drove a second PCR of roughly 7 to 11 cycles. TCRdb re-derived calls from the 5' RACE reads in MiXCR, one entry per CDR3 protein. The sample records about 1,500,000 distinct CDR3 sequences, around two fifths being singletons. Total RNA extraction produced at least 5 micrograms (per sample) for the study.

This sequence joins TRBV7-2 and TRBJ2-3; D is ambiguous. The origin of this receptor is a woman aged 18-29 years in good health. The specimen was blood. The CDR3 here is CASSSPVPEDTQYF. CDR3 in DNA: TGTGCCAGCAGCTCCCCCGTCCCGGAAGATACGCAGTATTTT.